This passage covers 23 T cell receptor beta chains from one sample sequenced in a study of blood T cell repertoires in COVID-19 (TCRdb year 2020). Library generation was performed with the immunoSEQ multiplex PCR assay. As stored in TCRdb, this immuneACCESS dataset retains in-frame rearrangements with V and J assigned. A fraction of the clones does not appear; measured against another copy, unresolved V genes explain less than half of the discrepancy, and the remainder lacks a known reason. The table for this sample lists roughly 200,000 clones; 82% of them were counted only once. The ten most abundant clones make up approximately 10% of the sample. Sequencing was carried out using PBMCs or T cells enriched from blood (not recorded which). The receptor source for this set is a man in his forties who had recovered from COVID-19.

This clone was detected a few times. The V and J genes are TRBV12-5 and TRBJ1-4; TRBD1 matches at 9 bases. Trimming removed 3 bases from V and 7 bases from J; junction bases left unmatched: 6. CDR3 size: 15 residues. Looked up from germline, CDR1 is LGHNT and CDR2 is FRNRAP. The CDR3 here is CASGLTGGQGEKLFF. Here the CDR3 DNA reads TGTGCTAGTGGTTTAACAGGGGGACAGGGTGAAAAACTGTTTTTT.

This clone came up a few times. The chain carries TRBV10-3 and TRBJ1-3; TRBD1 might be the D (5 bases). The CDR3 consists of 14 residues. Germline-derived CDR1 and CDR2 are ENHRY and SYGVKD. Deletions cut 9 bases from V and 0 bases from J, with 12 bases between. The CDR3 sequence is CAMGRGDSGNTIYF. The CDR3 nucleotides read TGTGCCATGGGGCGGGGAGACTCTGGAAACACCATATATTTT.

The CDR3 protein is CASSDSGRTYEQYF. As DNA, the CDR3 is TGTGCCAGCAGCGATAGCGGGCGTACCTACGAGCAGTACTTC. V is TRBV7-3 and J is TRBJ2-7; 7 bases match TRBD2. The CDR3 length is 14 residues. Germline assignment: CDR1 SGHTA and CDR2 FQGTGA. The ends lost 5 bases at V and 2 bases at J; junction bases unmatched: 6.

In regard to this clone: Germline and junction disagree at one end, which may indicate a read error. The chain combines TRBV2 with TRBJ1-4, with 7 bases that match TRBD1. CDR1 is SNHLY and CDR2 is FYNNEI in the germline V gene. CDR3 length equals 14 residues. The CDR3 nucleotides are TGTGCCAGCAGCACCGGGACAGAGGGAGAAAAACGGGATTTT. This encodes CASSTGTEGEKRDF.

This sequence joins TRBV2 and TRBJ2-5; possible D gene TRBD1, 5 bases. Trimming removed 6 bases at V and 0 bases at J, with 11 bases between. This CDR3 is built from 14 residues. From germline, CDR1 is SNHLY and CDR2 FYNNEI. The DNA of the CDR3 is TGTGCCAGCAGACCGACAGAGTACCAAGAGACCCAGTACTTC. Its translation is CASRPTEYQETQYF.

As DNA, the CDR3 is TGTGCCTTTAACCCTAGTGGGAGGGCCGGAGATACGCAGTATTTT. Translation gives CAFNPSGRAGDTQYF. J is TRBJ2-3 and V is TRBV30, with TRBD2 matching over 7 bases. The length of the CDR3 is 15 residues. The V segment lost 7 bases and the J segment 5 bases; nucleotides outside the gene matches: 15. The V gene's germline CDR1 is GTSNPN and CDR2 SVGIG (reference sequence). Based on the CDR3 plus reference TRBV30 and TRBJ2-3, the full variable domain is SQTIHQWPATLVQPVGSPLSLECTVEGTSNPNLYWYRQAAGRGLQLLFYSVGIGQISSEVPQNLSASRPQDRQFILSSKKLLLSDSGFYLCAFNPSGRAGDTQYFGPGTRLTVL.

The rearrangement joins TRBV19 to TRBJ1-1, with D possibly matching TRBD1 (6 bases). This CDR3 has 14 amino acids. Trimming shortened V by 7 bases and J by 3 bases, and 15 bases separated the two germline ends. Looked up from germline, CDR1 is LNHDA and CDR2 is SQIVND (reference sequence). CDR3 sequence (DNA): TGTGCCAGTATGCCGAGAGAGGGGGACACTGAAGCTTTCTTT. Its translation: CASMPREGDTEAFF.

The chain links TRBV5-5 to TRBJ2-7; no reliable D call. V lost 0 bases to trimming and J lost 3 bases, with 10 bases between them. Germline CDR1 reads SGHKS; CDR2 reads YYEKEE (reference sequence). This CDR3 comprises 14 residues. Here the CDR3 reads CASSLGLVGYEQYF. For the CDR3, the DNA is TGTGCCAGCAGCTTGGGCCTAGTTGGCTACGAGCAGTACTTC.

The CDR3 is CASSYSHNREQPQHF. The CDR3 bases are TGTGCCAGCAGTTACTCGCATAACAGGGAACAGCCCCAGCATTTT. V gene TRBV6-5 combines with J gene TRBJ1-5, with TRBD1 as a possible D gene (6 bases). Germline CDR1 reads MNHEY; CDR2 reads SVGAGI. This CDR3 comprises 15 residues. Deletions cut 0 bases from V and 7 bases from J, with 13 bases between.

The chain uses TRBV9 and TRBJ1-2; D is perhaps TRBD1 (5 bases). Germline V CDR1 and CDR2: SGDLS, YYNGEE. The CDR3 has 10 amino acids. Deletions cut 5 bases from V and 8 bases from J, with 7 bases between. As DNA, the CDR3 is TGTGCCAGCAGGGGGGGAGGCTACACCTTC. Protein product: CASRGGGYTF.

The rearrangement uses TRBV27 and TRBJ1-1; 11 positions agree with TRBD1. J gave up 0 bases and V 6 bases, and 0 bases lay outside the gene matches. The CDR3 consists of 14 residues. Germline values: CDR1 MNHEY, CDR2 SMNVEV (reference sequence). CDR3 in DNA: TGTGCCAGCAGGGACAGGGGGCTGAACACTGAAGCTTTCTTT. It encodes CASRDRGLNTEAFF.

The chain carries TRBV12-3 or TRBV12-4 and TRBJ1-1, with 7 positions matching TRBD1. The CDR3 loop spans 13 amino acids. The V gene end was trimmed by 1 base and the J gene end by 10 bases; junction bases not matched to a gene: 6. CDR3 region: CASSLEGARGAFF. As DNA, the CDR3 is TGTGCCAGCAGTTTAGAGGGGGCGAGGGGAGCTTTCTTT.

The chain couples TRBV7-9 to TRBJ2-5, with TRBD1 identical over 7 bases. Per the germline V gene, CDR1 is SEHNR and CDR2 is FQNEAQ (reference sequence). V lost 5 bases to trimming and J lost 1 base; unmatched junction nucleotides: 4. CDR3 size: 14 residues. The CDR3 DNA reads TGTGCCAGCAGCCCGGGGACAGCCCAAGAGACCCAGTACTTC. It translates to CASSPGTAQETQYF.

This clone occurred a few times. The chain carries TRBV20-1 and TRBJ1-1, with TRBD1 identical over 7 bases. Germline CDR1 DFQATT, CDR2 SNEGSKA (reference sequence). This CDR3 comprises 14 residues. With V trimmed by 3 bases and J by 5 bases, 9 bases remained unmatched. The CDR3: CSASNRQGRTEAFF. The CDR3 DNA is TGCAGTGCTAGTAACAGACAGGGCCGAACTGAAGCTTTCTTT.

This chain links TRBV5-1 with TRBJ1-6; D possibly corresponds to TRBD1 (5 bases). Germline CDR1 reads SGHRS; CDR2 reads YFSETQ. V lost 6 bases and J 7 bases, leaving 11 bases between the germline ends. The CDR3 sequence is 13 residues long. In nucleotides, the CDR3 is TGCGCCAGCAATTGGGGGGAGAATTCACCCCTCCACTTT. Amino acids: CASNWGENSPLHF.

The V and J genes are TRBV7-6 and TRBJ1-2; D is unclear. V lost 4 bases and J lost 5, with 8 bases in between. Germline values: CDR1 SGHVS, CDR2 FNYEAQ. The CDR3 sequence is 12 residues long. CDR3 sequence: CASSSPGYGYTF. CDR3 nucleotides: TGTGCCAGCAGCTCGCCAGGTTATGGCTACACCTTC.

CDR3 region: CASSLGRDRGLVSNQPQHF. CDR3 DNA sequence: TGTGCCAGCAGTTTAGGGCGGGACAGGGGGTTAGTGAGCAATCAGCCCCAGCATTTT. The rearrangement uses TRBV28 and TRBJ1-5; TRBD1 agrees at 11 bases. The germline CDR1 and CDR2 sequences are MDHEN and SYDVKM. V gave up 2 bases and J gave up 1 base; unmatched junction bases: 10. This CDR3 spans 19 amino acids.

The chain joins TRBV2 to TRBJ1-5; D is possibly TRBD1 (5 bases). CDR1 and CDR2 from the germline V gene are SNHLY and FYNNEI. V lost 8 bases to trimming and J lost 3 bases, with 11 bases between them. The CDR3 runs to 13 residues. CDR3 loop: CASSRVPNQPQHF. Written as DNA, the CDR3 is TGTGCCAGCTCCAGGGTCCCCAATCAGCCCCAGCATTTT.

The gene calls are TRBV7-2 and TRBJ2-3, with D possibly matching TRBD2 (6 bases). Germline-derived CDR1 and CDR2 are SGHTA and FQGNSA. The germline V and J ends were trimmed by 6 bases and 0 bases, with 13 bases remaining between them. CDR3 size: 15 residues. The CDR3 sequence: CASRGGRTSTDTQYF. The CDR3 bases are TGTGCCAGCAGAGGAGGGAGGACCAGCACAGATACGCAGTATTTT.

The V and J genes are TRBV2 and TRBJ2-2; TRBD1 matches 7 bases. The CDR3 spans 15 residues. Germline V gene sequence: CDR1 SNHLY, CDR2 FYNNEI. V lost 8 bases and J lost 5; bases outside the gene matches: 11. The CDR3, as DNA: TGTGCCAGCGCACGTAGACAGGGTTGGACCGGGGAGCTGTTTTTT. Its protein is CASARRQGWTGELFF. Looking up the rest from reference TRBV2 and TRBJ2-2 gives the full variable domain: EPEVTQTPSHQVTQMGQEVILRCVPISNHLYFYWYRQILGQKVEFLVSFYNNEISEKSEIFDDQFSVERPDGSNFTLKIRSTKLEDSAMYFCASARRQGWTGELFFGEGSRLTVL.

This chain uses TRBV7-6 with TRBJ1-5, with a possible D match to TRBD1 (5 bases). This CDR3 contains 16 residues. CDR1 is SGHVS and CDR2 is FNYEAQ in the germline V gene. Trimming removed 1 base at V and 5 bases at J, with 15 bases between. The CDR3, as DNA: TGTGCCAGCAGCTTAGTAGGGAAAGGGGTTGATCAGCCCCAGCATTTT. It translates to CASSLVGKGVDQPQHF.

This rearrangement joins TRBV6-2 or TRBV6-3 to TRBJ1-1; TRBD1 aligns across 10 bases. Germline V gene sequence: CDR1 MNHEY, CDR2 SVGEGT. There are 14 residues in the CDR3. The junction had 4 bases not matched to a gene; V was cut back by 4 bases and J by 5 bases. The CDR3 protein is CASSWTGGDTEAFF. DNA for the CDR3: TGTGCCAGCAGTTGGACAGGGGGGGATACTGAAGCTTTCTTT.

V gene TRBV9 combines with J gene TRBJ2-3; no clear D gene. Germline V gene lookup returns CDR1 SGDLS and CDR2 YYNGEE. This CDR3 is 14 amino acids long. The ends were cut back, 0 bases at V and 8 bases at J, with 13 bases in the middle. In nucleotides, the CDR3 is TGTGCCAGCAGCGTAGGGTCTACAGAAGGTACGCAGTATTTT. Protein sequence: CASSVGSTEGTQYF.